This T cell receptor beta chain appears in the sequencing data of a study of cytomegalovirus exposure and HLA in healthy donors. The CDR3 runs 13 residues. V lost 4 bases, J lost 2 bases, and 2 bases stayed unmatched. In germline, CDR1 is SQVTM, CDR2 ANQGSEA. Primers for the PCR totalled 60 Vbeta and 13 Jbeta. The method was immunoSEQ multiplex PCR; TCRdb's version includes in-frame clones alone and lacks a portion of them. The sample has over 200,000 clones. The clonotype comes from a woman aged 25 to 45 in good health and CMV-seropositive. Sequenced material: PBMCs. The chain combines TRBV29-1 with TRBJ1-2, with 9 bases lining up with TRBD1. Here the CDR3 reads CSVGTGVNYGYTF. The DNA of the CDR3 is TGCAGCGTTGGGACAGGGGTCAACTATGGCTACACCTTC.